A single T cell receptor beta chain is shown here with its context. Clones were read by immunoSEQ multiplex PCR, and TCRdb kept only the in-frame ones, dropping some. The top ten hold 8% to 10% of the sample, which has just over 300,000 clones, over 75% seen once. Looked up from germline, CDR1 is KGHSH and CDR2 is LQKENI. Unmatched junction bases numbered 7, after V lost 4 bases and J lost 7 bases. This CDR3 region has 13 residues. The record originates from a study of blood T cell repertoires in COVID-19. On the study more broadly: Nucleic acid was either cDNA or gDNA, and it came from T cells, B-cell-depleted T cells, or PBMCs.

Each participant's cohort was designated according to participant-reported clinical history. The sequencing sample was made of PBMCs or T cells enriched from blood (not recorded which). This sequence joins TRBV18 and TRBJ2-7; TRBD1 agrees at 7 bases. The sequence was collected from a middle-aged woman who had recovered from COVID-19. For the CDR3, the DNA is TGTGCCAGCTCACTCCAGTCACAGGGGGAGCAGTACTTC. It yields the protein CASSLQSQGEQYF.